The 20 T cell receptor beta chains listed next were all sequenced from one sample in a study of cytomegalovirus exposure and HLA in healthy donors. Primers included in the PCR were 60 Vbeta and 13 Jbeta primers. The protocol was immunoSEQ multiplex PCR, while the TCRdb copy is restricted to in-frame clones and leaves out a portion. The sample lists roughly 200,000 clones, roughly 85% occurring once. The sequenced material came from PBMCs. These TCRs come from a woman in her forties in good health and CMV-seronegative.

J is TRBJ1-2 and V is TRBV28, with TRBD1 as a possible D gene (5 bases). This CDR3 spans 15 amino acids. V was trimmed by 2 bases and J by 4 bases, leaving 14 bases between them. The germline gives CDR1 MDHEN, CDR2 SYDVKM. DNA of the CDR3: TGTGCCAGCAGTTTAGTCGGGGGTGGGGGCTATGGCTACACCTTC. It codes for CASSLVGGGGYGYTF.

The V gene is TRBV6-1, the J gene TRBJ2-2; 9 bases are a match to TRBD1. Trimming cost V 6 bases and J 6 bases; bases outside gene matches: 8. Germline V CDR1 and CDR2: MNHNS, SASEGT. There are 15 residues in the CDR3. The CDR3 DNA sequence: TGTGCCAGCAGGGAGGTACAGGGGGCATCCGGGGAGCTGTTTTTT. Its translation is CASREVQGASGELFF.

V usage is TRBV14 and J usage is TRBJ2-7; possibly TRBD1 for D (6 bases). V was pared by 5 bases and J by 4 bases, with 9 bases between. The CDR3 spans 12 residues. Germline values: CDR1 SGHDN, CDR2 FVKESK. CDR3 protein: CASSSQGYEQYF. CDR3 sequence (DNA): TGTGCCAGCAGCTCACAGGGATACGAGCAGTACTTC.

This rearrangement joins TRBV10-3 to TRBJ2-7, with TRBD2 matching 9 bases. Germline V gives CDR1 ENHRY, CDR2 SYGVKD. The CDR3 sequence is 16 residues long. After removal of 2 bases from V and 6 bases from J, the junction contained 11 bases not matched to a gene. The DNA for the CDR3 is TGTGCCATCAGTGAGGGGGGTCGGCTAGCGGGAAGCGAGCAGTACTTC. It yields the protein CAISEGGRLAGSEQYF.

The genes are TRBV19 and TRBJ1-5, with 8 bases lining up with TRBD1. CDR3 size: 16 residues. V was pared by 4 bases and J by 2 bases, with 7 bases of the junction left unmatched. Germline CDR1 LNHDA, CDR2 SQIVND (reference sequence). For the CDR3, the DNA is TGTGCCAGTAGTAGTGGACAGGGCTTCGGCAATCAGCCCCAGCATTTT. Protein sequence: CASSSGQGFGNQPQHF.

V and J are TRBV6-1 and TRBJ1-6; TRBD1 matches 7 bases. Germline V lookup: CDR1 MNHNS, CDR2 SASEGT. The V and J ends lost 11 bases and 5 bases, in that order; junction bases with no gene match: 9. The CDR3 contains 14 residues. The CDR3 DNA follows: TGTGCCCGCCAGACAGGGAACAATAATTCACCCCTCCACTTT. This codes for CARQTGNNNSPLHF.

The rearrangement links TRBV2 to TRBJ1-3; a weak D match, TRBD1 (6 bases). This CDR3 is 16 amino acids long. The ends were cut back, 3 bases at V and 0 bases at J, with 12 bases in the middle. Germline V gene data show CDR1 as SNHLY and CDR2 as FYNNEI. The CDR3: CASSDGQPGSGNTIYF. The DNA for the CDR3 is TGTGCCAGCAGTGACGGACAGCCAGGCTCTGGAAACACCATATATTTT.

The V gene is TRBV30, the J gene TRBJ2-3; D gene ambiguous. V lost 2 bases, J lost 0 bases, and 3 bases lay in between. Germline-derived CDR1 and CDR2 are GTSNPN and SVGIG (reference sequence). The CDR3 has 12 residues. The CDR3 DNA reads TGTGCCTGGAGTCAAAGCACAGATACGCAGTATTTT. Translated, it gives CAWSQSTDTQYF. Filled out from reference TRBV30 and TRBJ2-3, the complete variable domain reads SQTIHQWPATLVQPVGSPLSLECTVEGTSNPNLYWYRQAAGRGLQLLFYSVGIGQISSEVPQNLSASRPQDRQFILSSKKLLLSDSGFYLCAWSQSTDTQYFGPGTRLTVL.

J is TRBJ1-5 and V is TRBV9, with D possibly TRBD1 on 6 matching bases. Germline lookup yields CDR1 SGDLS and CDR2 YYNGEE. The V gene lost 3 bases and the J gene lost 6 bases, with 19 bases spanning the gap. The CDR3 loop spans 16 amino acids. CDR3 coding DNA: TGTGCCAGCAGCGAAGGAGGACAGCTTTGGGGTCAGCCCCAGCATTTT. Amino acids: CASSEGGQLWGQPQHF.

The chain employs TRBV6-6 and TRBJ2-1; tentative D call: TRBD2 (6 bases). Trimming pared 5 bases from V and 15 bases from J, leaving 14 bases between. The CDR3 has 11 amino acids. Germline V lookup: CDR1 MNHNY, CDR2 SVGAGI (reference sequence). The CDR3, as DNA: TGTGCCAGCAGTGGTCCGGGACTTTCGTTCTTC. Translated: CASSGPGLSFF.

The V and J genes are TRBV19 and TRBJ2-6; tentative D call: TRBD1 (6 bases). The V gene's germline CDR1 is LNHDA and CDR2 SQIVND (reference sequence). V lost 7 bases and J lost 0, with 13 bases in between. The length of the CDR3 is 16 residues. The CDR3 DNA follows: TGTGCCAGTAATGGACAGCTGTTCTCTGGGGCCAACGTCCTGACTTTC. Protein sequence: CASNGQLFSGANVLTF.

This chain links TRBV5-4 with TRBJ1-2; D is unclear. The CDR3 consists of 15 residues. Trimming removed 0 bases from V and 2 bases from J, with 11 bases in between. The V gene's germline CDR1 is SGHNT and CDR2 YYREEE (reference sequence). CDR3 DNA sequence: TGTGCCAGCAGCTTGGTGCGACAAGTCAACTATGGCTACACCTTC. This encodes CASSLVRQVNYGYTF. The whole variable domain, filled in from reference TRBV5-4 and TRBJ1-2, reads ETGVTQSPTHLIKTRGQQVTLRCSSQSGHNTVSWYQQALGQGPQFIFQYYREEENGRGNFPPRFSGLQFPNYSSELNVNALELDDSALYLCASSLVRQVNYGYTFGSGTRLTVV.

This clone appeared once. In DNA, the CDR3 is TGTGCCAGCAGCTTTCGGGACAGTTTGCTAAACTATGGCTACACCTTC. Encoded protein: CASSFRDSLLNYGYTF. V usage is TRBV9 and J usage is TRBJ1-2; TRBD1 aligns across 7 bases. Germline CDR1 is SGDLS and CDR2 is YYNGEE. J gave up 2 bases and V 4 bases, and 11 bases lay outside the gene matches. CDR3 length equals 16 residues.

This clone was observed a few times. The chain recombines TRBV6-5 with TRBJ2-7; 7 bases are a match to TRBD1. This CDR3 region has 15 residues. In germline, CDR1 is MNHEY, CDR2 SVGAGI. The V segment lost 4 bases and the J segment 0 bases; nucleotides outside the gene matches: 6. CDR3 loop: CASSLGQSSSYEQYF. The DNA of the CDR3 is TGTGCCAGCAGTTTGGGACAGTCAAGCTCCTACGAGCAGTACTTC.

The chain has TRBV7-8 and TRBJ1-1; 8 bases fit TRBD1. V shed 1 base and J 4 bases; nucleotides not matched to a gene: 8. The CDR3 extends over 16 amino acids. Germline assignment: CDR1 SGHVS and CDR2 FQNEAQ. The DNA for the CDR3 is TGTGCCAGCAGCTTAGGGGGGACAGGAGTAACCACTGAAGCTTTCTTT. Translation: CASSLGGTGVTTEAFF.

This chain uses TRBV4-1 with TRBJ1-1; 11 positions agree with TRBD1. The CDR3 consists of 15 residues. Germline V gene lookup returns CDR1 MGHRA and CDR2 YSYEKL. The V gene end was trimmed by 6 bases and the J gene end by 0 bases; junction bases not matched to a gene: 3. CDR3 protein: CASSQDRGLNTEAFF. The CDR3 nucleotides read TGCGCCAGCAGTCAGGACAGGGGGCTGAACACTGAAGCTTTCTTT.

This clone was seen only once. The CDR3 reads CASSLIGGLSYTF. CDR3 bases: TGTGCCAGCAGCCTTATCGGGGGGCTAAGCTACACCTTC. V is TRBV11-2 and J is TRBJ1-2; the D gene is possibly TRBD1 (6 bases). CDR1 and CDR2 from the germline V gene are SGHAT and FQNNGV. V lost 5 bases to trimming and J lost 9 bases, with 16 bases between them. CDR3 length: 13 residues. Combining the CDR3 with reference TRBV11-2 and TRBJ1-2 gives the whole variable domain EAGVAQSPRYKIIEKRQSVAFWCNPISGHATLYWYQQILGQGPKLLIQFQNNGVVDDSQLPKDRFSAERLKGVDSTLKIQPAKLEDSAVYLCASSLIGGLSYTFGSGTRLTVV.

The chain joins TRBV30 to TRBJ2-6; possible D gene TRBD2, 7 bases. There are 16 residues in the CDR3. The germline V gene encodes CDR1 GTSNPN and CDR2 SVGIG (reference sequence). Trimming pared 0 bases from V and 4 bases from J, leaving 13 bases between. This CDR3 reads CAWSVPGGLGANVLTF. The CDR3 nucleotides read TGTGCCTGGAGTGTACCCGGGGGGCTAGGGGCCAACGTCCTGACTTTC.

This rearrangement joins TRBV6-5 to TRBJ2-6, with 7 bases identical to TRBD2. Trimming at V came to 7 bases and at J to 2 bases, leaving 5 bases not matched to a gene. Germline loops: CDR1 MNHEY, CDR2 SVGAGI. This CDR3 is 15 amino acids long. The CDR3 spells CASTPRGAGANVLTF. CDR3 bases: TGTGCCAGCACACCTCGGGGGGCTGGGGCCAACGTCCTGACTTTC.

The V call is TRBV19, the J call TRBJ2-7; 7 bases are shared with TRBD1. Germline CDR1 is LNHDA and CDR2 is SQIVND (reference sequence). Trimming at V came to 3 bases and at J to 5 bases, leaving 4 bases not matched to a gene. This CDR3 is 13 amino acids long. The CDR3 coding sequence is TGTGCCAGTAGTATTGCAGGGGGAAACGAGCAGTACTTC. Translated: CASSIAGGNEQYF.